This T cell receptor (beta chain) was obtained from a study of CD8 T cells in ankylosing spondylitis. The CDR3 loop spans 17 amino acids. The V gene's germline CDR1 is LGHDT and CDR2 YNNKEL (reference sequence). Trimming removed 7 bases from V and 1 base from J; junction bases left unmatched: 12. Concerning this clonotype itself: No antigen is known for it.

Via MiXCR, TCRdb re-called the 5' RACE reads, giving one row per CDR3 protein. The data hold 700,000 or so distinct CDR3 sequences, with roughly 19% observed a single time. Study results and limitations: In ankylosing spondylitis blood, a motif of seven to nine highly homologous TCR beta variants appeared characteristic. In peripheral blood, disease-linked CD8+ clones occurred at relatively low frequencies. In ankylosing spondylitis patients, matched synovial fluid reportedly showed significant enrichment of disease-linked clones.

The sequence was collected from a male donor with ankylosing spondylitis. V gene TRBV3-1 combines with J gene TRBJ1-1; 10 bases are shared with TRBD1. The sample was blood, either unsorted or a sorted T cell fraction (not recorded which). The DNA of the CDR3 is TGTGCCAGCACCCCCGGACAGGGGGTGTCAGGGAACACTGAAGCTTTCTTT. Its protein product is CASTPGQGVSGNTEAFF.